This TCR beta chain derives from a study of PD-L1 blockade in urothelial cancer. On the study more broadly: Before enrollment, 0 to 3 chemotherapy regimens had been given to patients. The analyses of blood took place 3 weeks (second dose) and 6 weeks after treatment start. Specimens of blood held a median count of 141,255 T cells.

Described time point: peripheral blood 6 weeks after treatment start. The V gene's germline CDR1 is ENHRY and CDR2 SYGVKD. CDR3 length: 14 residues. V gave up 7 bases and J gave up 9 bases; unmatched junction bases: 9. Clones were sequenced by immunoSEQ multiplex PCR, and TCRdb holds only the in-frame ones, with some missing. The profile shows roughly 100,000 clones, less than 90% of them singletons. The source was PBMCs, collected around atezolizumab (anti-PD-L1) treatment. This TCR came from a man aged 70-80 years with urothelial cancer. The chain couples TRBV10-3 to TRBJ2-1, with 10 bases that match TRBD1. The CDR3 region is CAINPGQGRGEQFF. As DNA, the CDR3 is TGTGCCATCAACCCGGGACAGGGGAGGGGTGAGCAGTTCTTC.